The next 17 T cell receptor beta chains were all read from a single sample in a study of regulatory T cells in long-lasting Graves disease. Time point here: newly diagnosed GD, antithyroid drugs for less than 3 months. The TCR library was made from RNA that had been extracted from PBMCs in TRIzol. To make TCR beta libraries, researchers used iRepertoire HTBI primers and Arm-PCR of CDR3 regions. TCRdb processed the multiplex PCR reads anew with MiXCR; each CDR3 protein has one entry. This sample carries 250,000 or so distinct CDR3 sequences, 20% to 25% of them seen once, and the ten largest clones take about 15%. The material was peripheral blood mononuclear cells (PBMCs), obtained at new diagnosis, from a patient treated with antithyroid drugs. The receptors come from a female donor with Graves disease.

This clonotype was seen a handful of times. V and J are TRBV4-3 and TRBJ2-1, with D tentatively TRBD1 or TRBD2 (5 bases each). The germline V and J ends were trimmed by 0 bases and 2 bases, with 20 bases remaining between them. Per the germline V gene, CDR1 is LGHNA and CDR2 is YSLEER. This CDR3 is 19 amino acids long. Written as DNA, the CDR3 is TGCGCCAGCAGCCAAGATTGGACTTTGTCGGGGACCCCCTACAATGAGCAGTTCTTC. It codes for CASSQDWTLSGTPYNEQFF.

This clonotype was seen ten or more times. This chain links TRBV11-2 with TRBJ1-1; D remains ambiguous. This CDR3 spans 12 amino acids. V lost 3 bases and J 6 bases, leaving 8 bases between the germline ends. CDR1 and CDR2 from the germline V gene are SGHAT and FQNNGV. CDR3 region: CASSFPHAEAFF. CDR3 bases: TGTGCCAGCAGCTTTCCTCACGCTGAAGCTTTCTTT.

The genes are TRBV7-2 and TRBJ2-7, with unresolved D. CDR3 length equals 14 residues. V lost 0 bases and J 2 bases, leaving 8 bases between the germline ends. CDR1 and CDR2 (germline): SGHTA, FQGNSA. The CDR3 here is CASSLASGTYEQYF. CDR3 in DNA: TGTGCCAGCAGCTTAGCGTCTGGGACCTACGAGCAGTACTTC.

This clonotype was recorded many times. The chain couples TRBV6-1 to TRBJ2-3; 12 nucleotides line up with TRBD2. Trimming took 9 bases from V and 2 from J; bases not matched to a gene: 6. CDR3 length: 15 residues. Germline CDR1 reads MNHNS; CDR2 reads SASEGT. In DNA, the CDR3 is TGTGCCAGTACCCGGACTAGCGGGACCACAGATACGCAGTATTTT. As protein: CASTRTSGTTDTQYF.

About this clonotype: The junction departs from the called germline gene at one end, perhaps through a read error. This rearrangement joins TRBV27 to TRBJ2-7, with 10 bases identical to TRBD2. The CDR3 extends over 15 amino acids. Germline V gene data show CDR1 as MNHEY and CDR2 as SMNVEV (reference sequence). For the CDR3, the DNA is TGTGCCAACAGTATAGCGGGAGGCCCTCATTATGAGCAGTACTTC. Translation gives CANSIAGGPHYEQYF.

V usage is TRBV6-5 and J usage is TRBJ2-5; no definite D call. The CDR3 extends over 15 amino acids. Germline V gene data show CDR1 as MNHEY and CDR2 as SVGAGI. V dropped 2 bases and J dropped 2 bases, with 12 bases sitting between them. The CDR3 region has the DNA TGTGCCAGCAGTTACGGCTGGCAGGTACAAGAGACCCAGTACTTC. It specifies CASSYGWQVQETQYF.

This clonotype was recorded at least ten times. The V and J genes are TRBV20-1 and TRBJ2-7; TRBD1 agrees at 7 bases. The CDR3 extends over 13 amino acids. Germline V gene sequence: CDR1 DFQATT, CDR2 SNEGSKA (reference sequence). V was clipped by 2 bases and J by 3 bases; unmatched bases: 4. In nucleotides, the CDR3 is TGCAGTGCTAGATGGGACAGCTACTACGAGCAGTACTTC. Its translation is CSARWDSYYEQYF.

As for this clonotype: One end of the junction is discordant with germline, which a read error may explain. The J gene is TRBJ2-1, the V gene TRBV5-5; no clear D. CDR3 length equals 16 residues. Germline V CDR1 and CDR2: SGHKS, YYEKEE (reference sequence). The CDR3 spells CASGLVALGAYNEQFF. The CDR3 region has the DNA TGTGCCAGCGGCTTGGTAGCCCTCGGTGCATACAATGAGCAGTTCTTC.

Concerning this clonotype itself: A read error may be the cause here, since a much bigger clone is one base away. The missing conserved phenylalanine or tryptophan at the end of this CDR3 makes a read error likely. This rearrangement joins TRBV4-3 to TRBJ1-1; the D is unclear. This CDR3 comprises 14 residues. Trimming stripped 3 bases from V and 1 base from J, with 9 bases between. From germline, CDR1 is LGHNA and CDR2 YSLEER. In DNA, the CDR3 is TGCGCCAGCAGCCAGGACCCATCGAACACTGAAGCTTTCCTT. Its translation: CASSQDPSNTEAFL.

V gene TRBV20-1 combines with J gene TRBJ1-3; D unclear. Germline V lookup: CDR1 DFQATT, CDR2 SNEGSKA (reference sequence). V was shortened by 7 bases and J by 0 bases, with 13 bases between the two germline ends. This CDR3 has 14 residues. As DNA, the CDR3 is TGCAGTGGGGCCTCTGGAGACTCTGGAAACACCATATATTTT. Protein sequence: CSGASGDSGNTIYF.

J is TRBJ2-3 and V is TRBV11-2, with 7 bases matching TRBD2. Matching the DNA end better, TRBJ2-7 makes the J call doubtful. Per germline, CDR1 SGHAT and CDR2 FQNNGV. The CDR3 runs to 14 residues. CDR3 DNA: TGTGCCAGCAGCCGACGGGGGGTCCGTCCCGAGCAGTACTTC. Translating gives CASSRRGVRPEQYF.

As concerns this clonotype: A far larger clone is one nucleotide away, so this likely arose from a read error. In DNA form, the CDR3 reads TGTGCCAGCAGTCCCAGGTATAGCTCCTACGAGCAGTACTTC. It is translated as CASSPRYSSYEQYF. V usage is TRBV12-3 or TRBV12-4 and J usage is TRBJ2-5; no firm D call. The last part of the DNA fits TRBJ2-7 better; the J call may be wrong. The length of the CDR3 is 14 residues.

This clonotype was seen repeatedly, ten times or more. The J gene is TRBJ1-5, the V gene TRBV4-2; D gene uncertain. The CDR3 runs 17 residues. Germline V gene lookup returns CDR1 LGHNA and CDR2 YNFKEQ. Trimming shortened V by 0 bases and J by 7 bases, and 19 bases separated the two germline ends. The CDR3: CASSQEGRIGRGQPQHF. The CDR3, as DNA: TGTGCCAGCAGCCAAGAGGGGAGAATAGGACGAGGACAGCCCCAGCATTTT.

This clonotype came up many times. This chain connects TRBV7-3 to TRBJ2-1, with 13 bases lining up with TRBD2. From germline, CDR1 is SGHTA and CDR2 FQGTGA. After removal of 4 bases from V and 9 bases from J, the junction contained 9 bases not matched to a gene. This CDR3 comprises 16 residues. CDR3 DNA sequence: TGTGCCAGCAGCTCGGGACTAGCGGGACCTCGGAGTGAGCAGTTCTTC. Translating gives CASSSGLAGPRSEQFF. The full variable domain, in which reference TRBV7-3 and TRBJ2-1 provide the parts outside the CDR3, is GAGVSQTPSNKVTEKGKYVELRCDPISGHTALYWYRQSLGQGPEFLIYFQGTGAADDSGLPNDRFFAVRPEGSVSTLKIQRTERGDSAVYLCASSSGLAGPRSEQFFGPGTRLTVL.

This clonotype was seen ten or more times. The CDR3 coding sequence is TGTGCCAGCAGAGGGGGACTGGTGAACACTGAAGCTTTCTTT. Amino acids: CASRGGLVNTEAFF. The gene calls are TRBV6-1 and TRBJ1-1; maybe TRBD1 (6 bases). The CDR3 has 14 residues. The germline V gene encodes CDR1 MNHNS and CDR2 SASEGT. V was shortened by 6 bases and J by 0 bases, with 11 bases between the two germline ends.

The table lists this clonotype with many counts. Here the CDR3 DNA reads TGTGCCAGCAGCTTAGATAGGGCAGATACGCAGTATTTT. As protein: CASSLDRADTQYF. The gene calls are TRBV7-2 and TRBJ2-3; D remains ambiguous. The CDR3 length is 13 residues. Trimming removed 1 base from V and 4 bases from J, with 6 bases in between. The germline CDR1 and CDR2 sequences are SGHTA and FQGNSA.

This clonotype has at least ten counts. The chain links TRBV20-1 to TRBJ2-7, with 7 bases that match TRBD1. In germline, CDR1 is DFQATT, CDR2 SNEGSKA (reference sequence). This CDR3 spans 13 amino acids. V shed 0 bases and J 6 bases; nucleotides not matched to a gene: 5. The chain's CDR3 is CSARDPRGFEQYF. In DNA, the CDR3 is TGCAGTGCTAGAGATCCCAGGGGGTTCGAGCAGTACTTC.